The 32 T cell receptor beta chains presented below share a single source sample, sequenced in a study of T-cell reconstitution after alpha-beta-depleted transplantation in children. Preparation of the TCRbeta library used unique molecular identifiers. MiXCR was run by TCRdb on the PCR reads, yielding one entry per CDR3 protein. The table records under 100,000 distinct CDR3 sequences, around 15% of them present only once. The input for sequencing was PBMCs, mostly from graft donor cells, taken 180 days after TCRalphabeta/CD19-depleted stem cell transplant. Every receptor here comes from a male patient aged 2-15 years who had a stem cell transplant for acute lymphoblastic leukemia, so the T cells may come from the graft donor.

This clonotype showed up just a few times. This chain connects TRBV5-1 to TRBJ2-5; D may correspond to TRBD1 or TRBD2 (5 bases each). The germline gives CDR1 SGHRS, CDR2 YFSETQ. The length of the CDR3 is 13 residues. Trimming shortened V by 6 bases and J by 6 bases, and 15 bases separated the two germline ends. CDR3: CASMVAVGQTQYF. CDR3 bases: TGCGCCAGCATGGTGGCCGTGGGACAGACCCAGTACTTC.

This sequence joins TRBV7-2 and TRBJ1-1; D remains ambiguous. Trimming cost V 1 base and J 0 bases, with 9 bases left between them. Germline lookup yields CDR1 SGHTA and CDR2 FQGNSA. CDR3 length equals 15 residues. CDR3 nucleotides: TGTGCCAGCAGCTTAGGTAGGGTTATGAACACTGAAGCTTTCTTT. This codes for CASSLGRVMNTEAFF.

The sample holds many counts of this clonotype. The chain employs TRBV12-3 or TRBV12-4 and TRBJ1-5; tentatively, D is TRBD1 (5 bases). The CDR3 contains 15 residues. V shed 6 bases and J shed 6 bases, with 18 bases lying between them. The CDR3 DNA follows: TGTGCCAGCAGCCGATGGGGGGGTCGGGGTCAGCCCCAGCATTTT. Translated, it gives CASSRWGGRGQPQHF.

This clonotype has only one observation. This chain connects TRBV7-8 to TRBJ2-1; TRBD2 matches at 7 bases. The CDR3 covers 16 residues. Trimming at V came to 4 bases and at J to 0 bases, leaving 6 bases not matched to a gene. Germline V CDR1 and CDR2: SGHVS, FQNEAQ. Here the CDR3 DNA reads TGTGCCAGCAGCTCTAGCGGACAAAGCTCCTACAATGAGCAGTTCTTC. Encoded protein: CASSSSGQSSYNEQFF.

This clonotype was detected a few times. The chain recombines TRBV5-5 with TRBJ2-3; TRBD1 is a possible D gene (6 bases). The CDR3 runs to 17 residues. Germline-derived CDR1 and CDR2 are SGHKS and YYEKEE (reference sequence). The V end lost 4 bases, the J end lost 0 bases, and 18 bases lay between the germline ends. The CDR3 region is CASSPWDTLRSTDTQYF. The CDR3 coding sequence is TGTGCCAGCAGCCCCTGGGACACATTGAGGAGCACAGATACGCAGTATTTT.

On this clonotype: Germline and junction disagree at one end, which may indicate a read error. The chain's CDR3 is CASSQGSQEIQYF. CDR3 DNA sequence: TGTGCCAGTTCCCAAGGTAGCCAAGAGATCCAGTACTTC. The J gene is TRBJ2-5, the V gene TRBV12-3 or TRBV12-4; D unclear. The CDR3 consists of 13 residues.

The rearrangement links TRBV10-3 to TRBJ2-1, with 7 nucleotides matching TRBD1. From germline, CDR1 is ENHRY and CDR2 SYGVKD. With 3 bases clipped from V and 4 bases from J, the junction kept 9 bases outside the gene matches. This CDR3 has 16 amino acids. The CDR3 loop is CAISEGTGTVYNEQFF. The CDR3 nucleotides read TGTGCCATCAGTGAAGGTACCGGGACAGTTTACAATGAGCAGTTCTTC.

This clonotype was detected only a few times. This chain joins TRBV5-1 and TRBJ2-7; tentatively, D is TRBD1 (6 bases). Trimming took off 0 bases at V and 2 bases at J, with 21 bases between the two ends. Germline values: CDR1 SGHRS, CDR2 YFSETQ. The CDR3 sequence is 18 residues long. The CDR3 spells CASSLDLAGTRDTYEQYF. The CDR3 nucleotides are TGCGCCAGCAGCTTGGACCTGGCTGGGACACGAGATACCTACGAGCAGTACTTC.

This clonotype turned up a few times. The V gene is TRBV5-1, the J gene TRBJ2-2; 7 nucleotides agree with TRBD1. Germline V CDR1 and CDR2: SGHRS, YFSETQ. This CDR3 has 16 residues. Trimming removed 4 bases from V and 0 bases from J; junction bases left unmatched: 6. The CDR3 is CASSPDRAPNTGELFF. CDR3 DNA sequence: TGCGCCAGCAGCCCCGACAGGGCCCCGAACACCGGGGAGCTGTTTTTT.

This chain uses TRBV24-1 with TRBJ2-7; D may be TRBD1 (6 bases). The CDR3 sequence is 16 residues long. The V end lost 4 bases, the J end lost 9 bases, and 24 bases lay between the germline ends. Germline-derived CDR1 and CDR2 are KGHDR and SFDVKD. CDR3 sequence reads: CATSDPATGTQGRQYF. CDR3 nucleotide sequence: TGTGCCACCAGTGACCCGGCAACAGGGACCCAAGGACGGCAGTACTTC.

This clonotype has more than one count but fewer than ten. V usage is TRBV10-3 and J usage is TRBJ1-4, with D unresolved. Germline CDR1 is ENHRY and CDR2 is SYGVKD. Trimming cost V 8 bases and J 3 bases, with 7 bases left between them. The CDR3 has 12 amino acids. In DNA, the CDR3 is TGTGCCATCCGGAATGCTAATGAAAAACTGTTTTTT. Amino acids: CAIRNANEKLFF.

This clonotype was counted a few times. The gene calls are TRBV6-2 or TRBV6-3 and TRBJ2-1; TRBD2 agrees at 9 bases. The CDR3 contains 14 residues. Germline V gene data show CDR1 as MNHEY and CDR2 as SVGEGT. The trim removed 8 bases at V and 3 bases at J, leaving 5 bases unmatched. The CDR3 is CASESGGFYNEQFF. CDR3 DNA sequence: TGTGCCAGCGAGAGCGGGGGGTTCTACAATGAGCAGTTCTTC.

The V call is TRBV3-1, the J call TRBJ2-3; the D is unclear. Germline CDR1 LGHDT, CDR2 YNNKEL (reference sequence). The CDR3 has 15 residues. Trimming took off 3 bases at V and 2 bases at J, with 12 bases between the two ends. The CDR3 nucleotides read TGTGCCAGCAGCCAGGTCGGCCCAATCACAGATACGCAGTATTTT. Translation: CASSQVGPITDTQYF.

This clonotype was seen many times. The chain uses TRBV10-1 and TRBJ2-2; D unclear. This CDR3 has 13 residues. The germline V gene encodes CDR1 WNHNN and CDR2 SYGVQD (reference sequence). Trimming removed 6 bases from V and 6 bases from J, with 11 bases in between. The CDR3 coding sequence is TGCGCCAGCAGCCACCTGGTCCCCGGGGAGCTGTTTTTT. Protein: CASSHLVPGELFF.

Written as DNA, the CDR3 is TGTGCCAGCAGTTTTGGTAGGAACACTGAAGCTTTCTTT. Translation gives CASSFGRNTEAFF. The V and J genes are TRBV12-3 or TRBV12-4 and TRBJ1-1; D uncertain. Trimming took off 3 bases at V and 1 base at J, with 6 bases between the two ends. This CDR3 is 13 amino acids long.

The gene calls are TRBV6-5 and TRBJ1-4; D unclear. Germline-derived CDR1 and CDR2 are MNHEY and SVGAGI. The V end lost 2 bases, the J end lost 7 bases, and 8 bases lay between the germline ends. The CDR3 runs 13 residues. CDR3 sequence reads: CASSYGEVEKLFF. DNA for the CDR3: TGTGCCAGCAGTTACGGGGAGGTTGAAAAACTGTTTTTT.

V and J are TRBV2 and TRBJ2-5, with 12 bases lining up with TRBD2. This CDR3 comprises 16 residues. The germline gives CDR1 SNHLY, CDR2 FYNNEI. J was trimmed by 5 bases and V by 5 bases; bases with no gene match: 9. This chain's CDR3 is CASSSLAGGPLETQYF. The DNA for the CDR3 is TGTGCCAGCAGTTCTCTAGCGGGGGGGCCATTGGAGACCCAGTACTTC. Full variable domain (outside the CDR3, taken from reference TRBV2 and TRBJ2-5): EPEVTQTPSHQVTQMGQEVILRCVPISNHLYFYWYRQILGQKVEFLVSFYNNEISEKSEIFDDQFSVERPDGSNFTLKIRSTKLEDSAMYFCASSSLAGGPLETQYFGPGTRLLVL.

This clonotype has more than one count but fewer than ten. The chain is built from TRBV7-2 and TRBJ1-6; tentatively, D is TRBD1 (6 bases). This CDR3 has 13 residues. V lost 5 bases to trimming and J lost 4 bases, with 6 bases between them. The germline V gene has CDR1 SGHTA and CDR2 FQGNSA. The DNA for the CDR3 is TGTGCCAGCAGCGGACAGTATAATTCACCCCTCCACTTT. Translation: CASSGQYNSPLHF.

The CDR3 region has the DNA TGTGCCAGCAGCCTAACCCTCATGTGGACAGGTGATTACGAGCAGTACTTC. Translated: CASSLTLMWTGDYEQYF. J is TRBJ2-7 and V is TRBV5-6; 7 nucleotides match TRBD1. Germline loops: CDR1 SGHDT, CDR2 YYEEEE. CDR3 length: 17 amino acids. With V trimmed by 4 bases and J by 4 bases, 17 bases remained unmatched.

This clonotype was detected many times. J is TRBJ2-7 and V is TRBV7-8; the D is unclear. V lost 3 bases and J 7 bases, leaving 13 bases between the germline ends. The CDR3 has 13 residues. Germline loops: CDR1 SGHVS, CDR2 FQNEAQ. The CDR3 loop is CASSFGVDIEQYF. DNA of the CDR3: TGTGCCAGCAGCTTTGGTGTCGATATTGAGCAGTACTTC.

This clonotype was seen a few times. The V call is TRBV29-1, the J call TRBJ2-2; no reliable D call. The length of the CDR3 is 13 residues. Germline V lookup: CDR1 SQVTM, CDR2 ANQGSEA. V shed 7 bases and J shed 5 bases, with 14 bases lying between them. The CDR3 sequence: CSAQYLETGELFF. CDR3 in DNA: TGCAGCGCTCAATACTTAGAGACCGGGGAGCTGTTTTTT.

This clonotype came up once. V and J are TRBV6-6 and TRBJ1-2; TRBD1 is a possible D gene (6 bases). The CDR3 has 13 residues. V gave up 4 bases and J gave up 8 bases, with 14 bases separating them. The germline V gene encodes CDR1 MNHNY and CDR2 SVGAGI (reference sequence). CDR3 region: CASSFPGGEGYTF. The CDR3 coding sequence is TGTGCCAGCAGTTTCCCGGGGGGCGAGGGCTACACCTTC.

This clonotype was seen only a few times. The V call is TRBV6-1, the J call TRBJ1-2; D ambiguous. CDR3 size: 14 residues. V lost 6 bases and J lost 2, with 13 bases in between. Germline CDR1 reads MNHNS; CDR2 reads SASEGT. CDR3 coding DNA: TGTGCCAGCAGCCCCACGGGAGGGAACTATGGCTACACCTTC. Its protein product is CASSPTGGNYGYTF.

This clonotype showed up just a few times. The chain has TRBV27 and TRBJ2-3; D gene uncertain. V lost 7 bases to trimming and J lost 2 bases, with 10 bases between them. Per the germline V gene, CDR1 is MNHEY and CDR2 is SMNVEV (reference sequence). The CDR3 spans 13 residues. The chain's CDR3 is CASKRRSTDTQYF. The CDR3 nucleotides read TGTGCCAGCAAACGGCGGTCCACAGATACGCAGTATTTT.

This chain connects TRBV2 to TRBJ2-3; 11 nucleotides align to TRBD1. This CDR3 spans 17 amino acids. CDR1 is SNHLY and CDR2 is FYNNEI in the germline V gene. V shed 4 bases, J shed 3 bases, and the junction held 9 bases outside the gene matches. This chain's CDR3 is CASSADGTGGRTDTQYF. CDR3 nucleotides: TGTGCCAGCAGTGCAGACGGGACAGGGGGTAGGACAGATACGCAGTATTTT. Full variable domain (rest looked up from reference TRBV2 and TRBJ2-3): EPEVTQTPSHQVTQMGQEVILRCVPISNHLYFYWYRQILGQKVEFLVSFYNNEISEKSEIFDDQFSVERPDGSNFTLKIRSTKLEDSAMYFCASSADGTGGRTDTQYFGPGTRLTVL.

V gene TRBV20-1 combines with J gene TRBJ2-5; 10 bases are a match to TRBD1. Trimming removed 3 bases from V and 2 bases from J; junction bases left unmatched: 6. CDR3 size: 15 residues. CDR1 and CDR2 (germline): DFQATT, SNEGSKA (reference sequence). Here the CDR3 reads CSASWRTGGQETQYF. The CDR3 region has the DNA TGCAGTGCTAGTTGGCGGACAGGGGGGCAAGAGACCCAGTACTTC.

This rearrangement joins TRBV5-1 to TRBJ2-7; D assignment may be TRBD1 or TRBD2 (5 bases each). V was cut by 1 base and J by 3 bases, with 17 bases left in between. This CDR3 is 16 amino acids long. Germline V lookup: CDR1 SGHRS, CDR2 YFSETQ. The CDR3 reads CASSLWGFVGNYEQYF. CDR3 DNA: TGCGCCAGCAGCTTGTGGGGGTTTGTTGGAAACTACGAGCAGTACTTC.

The sample holds many counts of this clonotype. V usage is TRBV3-1 and J usage is TRBJ2-7, with unresolved D. Germline V CDR1 and CDR2: LGHDT, YNNKEL (reference sequence). This CDR3 region has 14 residues. The V end lost 0 bases, the J end lost 0 bases, and 6 bases lay between the germline ends. This CDR3 is CASSQDPNSYEQYF. CDR3 nucleotides: TGTGCCAGCAGCCAAGATCCCAACTCCTACGAGCAGTACTTC.

This clonotype was seen only a few times. V and J are TRBV3-1 and TRBJ1-2; no firm D call. The CDR3 loop spans 12 amino acids. Between the trimmed V and J ends, which lost 4 bases and 4 bases, there was a span of 7 bases. The germline V gene has CDR1 LGHDT and CDR2 YNNKEL (reference sequence). CDR3 DNA sequence: TGTGCCAGCAGCCCAGAGGGCTATGGCTACACCTTC. Protein product: CASSPEGYGYTF.

This clonotype has a handful of counts. The chain carries TRBV7-9 and TRBJ1-2, with a possible D match to TRBD1 (6 bases). Between the trimmed V and J ends, which lost 3 bases and 0 bases, there was a span of 11 bases. The CDR3 spans 15 residues. Germline V CDR1 and CDR2: SEHNR, FQNEAQ (reference sequence). CDR3 loop: CASSFQGPPNYGYTF. The CDR3, as DNA: TGTGCCAGCAGCTTTCAGGGGCCGCCTAACTATGGCTACACCTTC.

This clonotype was counted between two and nine times. V gene TRBV7-2 combines with J gene TRBJ1-1; D unclear. The germline V gene encodes CDR1 SGHTA and CDR2 FQGNSA. With 5 bases removed from V and 1 base from J, the gap between germline ends came to 11 bases. The CDR3 totals 14 residues. The CDR3 protein is CASSPRAGNTEAFF. The CDR3 nucleotides are TGTGCCAGCAGCCCGAGGGCAGGGAACACTGAAGCTTTCTTT.

This chain joins TRBV6-2 or TRBV6-3 and TRBJ2-1; 7 nucleotides match TRBD1. Germline trimming cut 2 bases from V and 3 bases from J; bases unmatched to any gene: 10. This CDR3 region has 17 residues. CDR1 is MNHEY, CDR2 SVGEGT, per germline. The CDR3 reads CASSYDSTGQIYNEQFF. CDR3 coding DNA: TGTGCCAGCAGTTACGATTCAACGGGACAGATCTACAATGAGCAGTTCTTC.